This T cell receptor beta chain was sequenced during a study of cytomegalovirus exposure and HLA in healthy donors. Background on the study: Most genotyped donors, about four fifths of 398, had Caucasian-associated genetic ancestry. General observations from the study: One variant, a missense change in DCLRE1C, was linked in a later analysis to TCR beta V- and J-gene trimming. Analysis was performed later, and it showed HLA-associated TCR beta chains to be more clonally expanded than equally common others.

With regard to this clone: Its specificity is not known.

This CDR3 spans 14 amino acids. The V and J ends lost 7 bases and 2 bases respectively, with 11 bases between them. CDR1 MDHEN and CDR2 SYDVKM come from the germline V gene. Amplification used 60 Vbeta primers and 13 Jbeta primers. This table comes from immunoSEQ multiplex PCR, and its TCRdb copy is limited to in-frame clones, with some not included. The sample includes around 130,000 clones, 60% to 80% of them seen just once. The TCR originated in an older woman in good health and CMV-seronegative. What was sequenced was PBMCs. The chain is built from TRBV28 and TRBJ2-2; perhaps TRBD2 as D (5 bases). The CDR3: CASKRRENTGELFF. CDR3 nucleotides: TGTGCCAGCAAGCGCCGGGAAAACACCGGGGAGCTGTTTTTT.